Following are 18 T cell receptor beta chains from one sample sequenced in a study of identifying expanded T cells in peripheral blood. Measured with immunoSEQ multiplex PCR; TCRdb has only the in-frame clones, and not every one. The table has approximately 110,000 clones, about 87% seen once; the top ten hold 8% to 9%. What was sequenced was blood. Source of these receptors: a person aged 18-70 years in good health.

The chain has TRBV11-3 and TRBJ2-1, with 8 bases lining up with TRBD1. V shed 5 bases, J shed 5 bases, and the junction held 11 bases outside the gene matches. The CDR3 spans 16 residues. Germline V gene sequence: CDR1 SGHNT, CDR2 YENEEA. This chain's CDR3 is CASSERARGLHNEQFF. As DNA, the CDR3 is TGTGCCAGCAGCGAGAGGGCCAGGGGGCTCCACAATGAGCAGTTCTTC.

J is TRBJ2-5 and V is TRBV10-1; 10 bases fit TRBD2. The CDR3 has 14 amino acids. V lost 8 bases to trimming and J lost 4 bases; unmatched junction nucleotides: 7. Germline values: CDR1 WNHNN, CDR2 SYGVQD (reference sequence). For the CDR3, the DNA is TGCGCCAGCGCTGCTAGCGGGAGAGGAGAGACCCAGTACTTC. Protein: CASAASGRGETQYF.

V is TRBV5-5 and J is TRBJ1-2, with D possibly matching TRBD1 (5 bases). The V end lost 0 bases, the J end lost 3 bases, and 18 bases lay between the germline ends. Per germline, CDR1 SGHKS and CDR2 YYEKEE (reference sequence). This CDR3 contains 17 residues. The CDR3 loop is CASSLALRGRLDYGYTF. DNA for the CDR3: TGTGCCAGCAGCTTGGCTCTCCGGGGCAGACTGGACTATGGCTACACCTTC. Full variable domain (remainder filled in from reference TRBV5-5 and TRBJ1-2): DAGVTQSPTHLIKTRGQQVTLRCSPISGHKSVSWYQQVLGQGPQFIFQYYEKEERGRGNFPDRFSARQFPNYSSELNVNALLLGDSALYLCASSLALRGRLDYGYTFGSGTRLTVV.

The chain carries TRBV7-9 and TRBJ1-1, with 10 bases fitting TRBD1. The germline V gene encodes CDR1 SEHNR and CDR2 FQNEAQ (reference sequence). The CDR3 length is 14 residues. V shed 6 bases and J 5 bases; nucleotides not matched to a gene: 6. The CDR3 sequence: CASSSGTGVTEAFF. The CDR3 DNA reads TGTGCCAGCAGTTCCGGGACAGGGGTGACTGAAGCTTTCTTT.

This chain's CDR3 is CASSRTGDYGYTF. The CDR3, as DNA: TGTGCTAGTAGTAGGACAGGCGACTATGGCTACACCTTC. The chain couples TRBV12-5 to TRBJ1-2, with 7 bases matching TRBD1. Trimming removed 8 bases from V and 3 bases from J; junction bases left unmatched: 6. The CDR3 has 13 residues. CDR1 is LGHNT, CDR2 FRNRAP, per germline.

This clone was observed a single time. V usage is TRBV28 and J usage is TRBJ2-1; TRBD2 aligns across 10 bases. This CDR3 comprises 16 residues. V gave up 5 bases and J gave up 8 bases; unmatched junction bases: 12. Germline assignment: CDR1 MDHEN and CDR2 SYDVKM. The chain's CDR3 is CASSGGASGSPDEQFF. The CDR3 DNA reads as TGTGCCAGCAGTGGTGGGGCTAGCGGGAGCCCAGATGAGCAGTTCTTC.

This chain links TRBV9 with TRBJ2-5; 8 nucleotides line up with TRBD1. Germline trimming cut 1 base from V and 1 base from J; bases unmatched to any gene: 6. CDR3 length equals 16 residues. Germline V lookup: CDR1 SGDLS, CDR2 YYNGEE. The CDR3 coding sequence is TGTGCCAGCAGCGTAACAGGGGGGATTCCCCAAGAGACCCAGTACTTC. It yields the protein CASSVTGGIPQETQYF. The full variable domain, rest sourced from reference TRBV9 and TRBJ2-5, is DSGVTQTPKHLITATGQRVTLRCSPRSGDLSVYWYQQSLDQGLQFLIQYYNGEERAKGNILERFSAQQFPDLHSELNLSSLELGDSALYFCASSVTGGIPQETQYFGPGTRLLVL.

The rearrangement links TRBV5-1 to TRBJ1-1, with 9 bases aligning to TRBD1. CDR1 SGHRS and CDR2 YFSETQ come from the germline V gene. The CDR3 contains 16 residues. The ends lost 0 bases at V and 1 base at J; junction bases unmatched: 4. CDR3 in DNA: TGCGCCAGCAGCTTGGGACAGGGGGAACCGAACACTGAAGCTTTCTTT. Its protein product is CASSLGQGEPNTEAFF.

This clone was observed a single time. The genes are TRBV7-2 and TRBJ1-2; D is possibly TRBD1 (5 bases). CDR1 and CDR2 from the germline V gene are SGHTA and FQGNSA. V was cut by 2 bases and J by 3 bases, with 7 bases left in between. CDR3 length: 13 residues. The CDR3 sequence: CASSLLGDYGYTF. The DNA for the CDR3 is TGTGCCAGCAGCTTATTGGGGGACTATGGCTACACCTTC.

The chain combines TRBV5-4 with TRBJ2-3; 9 bases line up with TRBD1. The CDR3 contains 18 residues. Germline V gives CDR1 SGHNT, CDR2 YYREEE (reference sequence). Trimming removed 4 bases from V and 3 bases from J; junction bases left unmatched: 15. DNA for the CDR3: TGTGCCAGCAGCGATAGAACAGCGGGACAGGGTCTAACAGATACGCAGTATTTT. It codes for CASSDRTAGQGLTDTQYF.

This clone appeared once. J is TRBJ2-7 and V is TRBV19, with D hard to call. The germline CDR1 and CDR2 sequences are LNHDA and SQIVND (reference sequence). V gave up 7 bases and J gave up 2 bases, with 12 bases separating them. This CDR3 has 13 amino acids. CDR3 region: CASKLDPAYEQYF. CDR3 sequence (DNA): TGTGCCAGTAAGTTGGACCCCGCCTACGAGCAGTACTTC.

The chain links TRBV29-1 to TRBJ1-4, with D possibly matching TRBD1 (6 bases). V dropped 3 bases and J dropped 6 bases, with 11 bases sitting between them. Germline V gene lookup returns CDR1 SQVTM and CDR2 ANQGSEA. The CDR3 covers 13 residues. The CDR3 DNA is TGCAGCGTTGACAGGGGAGGGGATGAAAAACTGTTTTTT. Residues: CSVDRGGDEKLFF.

V gene TRBV15 combines with J gene TRBJ1-4; D is unresolved. Trimming removed 4 bases from V and 7 bases from J, with 13 bases in between. Germline-derived CDR1 and CDR2 are LNHNV and YYDKDF (reference sequence). The CDR3 consists of 14 residues. CDR3 sequence: CATSKLNGREKLFF. The CDR3 nucleotides are TGTGCCACCAGCAAACTCAATGGCCGTGAAAAACTGTTTTTT.

This chain links TRBV11-2 with TRBJ2-1; 7 bases are shared with TRBD1. CDR1 and CDR2 from the germline V gene are SGHAT and FQNNGV. Trimming took 5 bases from V and 7 from J; bases not matched to a gene: 8. The CDR3 length is 14 residues. The CDR3: CASSTRDRGNEQFF. In nucleotides, the CDR3 is TGTGCCAGCAGCACCCGGGACAGAGGGAATGAGCAGTTCTTC.

The gene calls are TRBV9 and TRBJ1-6, with a tentative D call TRBD1 (5 bases). There are 16 residues in the CDR3. Germline CDR1 and CDR2: SGDLS and YYNGEE. The V end lost 4 bases, the J end lost 5 bases, and 16 bases lay between the germline ends. As DNA, the CDR3 is TGTGCCAGCAGCCCATCCGGGAGGGGTGATAATTCACCCCTCCACTTT. Protein: CASSPSGRGDNSPLHF.

This rearrangement joins TRBV9 to TRBJ1-2, with TRBD1 matching 7 bases. This CDR3 contains 14 residues. Trimming took 3 bases from V and 1 from J; bases not matched to a gene: 3. CDR1 SGDLS and CDR2 YYNGEE come from the germline V gene. The CDR3 region has the DNA TGTGCCAGCAGCGAGGGGGCAGGTAACTATGGCTACACCTTC. Its protein is CASSEGAGNYGYTF.

In this sample, this clone turned up once. The genes are TRBV30 and TRBJ1-3; tentative D call: TRBD1 (5 bases). Per the germline V gene, CDR1 is GTSNPN and CDR2 is SVGIG (reference sequence). The CDR3 spans 16 residues. V was clipped by 1 base and J by 0 bases, with 13 bases between them. This CDR3 reads CAWSGGMGYSGNTIYF. The CDR3 nucleotides read TGTGCCTGGAGTGGGGGGATGGGGTACTCTGGAAACACCATATATTTT.

The chain uses TRBV7-3 and TRBJ2-1, with D hard to call. The ends were cut back, 1 base at V and 8 bases at J, with 9 bases in the middle. This CDR3 is built from 13 residues. Looked up from germline, CDR1 is SGHTA and CDR2 is FQGTGA. The CDR3 sequence: CASSLKTDDEQFF. CDR3 nucleotides: TGTGCCAGCAGCTTAAAAACTGACGATGAGCAGTTCTTC. Filled out from reference TRBV7-3 and TRBJ2-1, the complete variable domain reads GAGVSQTPSNKVTEKGKYVELRCDPISGHTALYWYRQSLGQGPEFLIYFQGTGAADDSGLPNDRFFAVRPEGSVSTLKIQRTERGDSAVYLCASSLKTDDEQFFGPGTRLTVL.